This TCR beta chain is drawn from a study of T cells in Graves' hyperthyroidism and ophthalmopathy. From RNA transcripts, TCR beta CDR3 regions were amplified. The TCR CDR3 first-round RT-PCR relied on the HTBI primer set. TCRdb passed the multiplex PCR reads through MiXCR, listing each CDR3 protein once. The profile shows 490,000 or so distinct CDR3 sequences, 22% of them singletons. V gave up 5 bases and J gave up 8 bases; unmatched junction bases: 12. The CDR3 has 14 residues. Per the germline V gene, CDR1 is MNHNS and CDR2 is SASEGT. The table lists this clonotype with a few counts. This chain joins TRBV6-1 and TRBJ2-7, with 7 bases matching TRBD2. The TCR originated in a woman in her 70s with Graves' ophthalmopathy. Sequencing input: blood. As DNA, the CDR3 is TGTGCCAGCAGTCAAAACCGGGACTATCTCAAGCAGTACTTC. Amino acid sequence: CASSQNRDYLKQYF.